What follows describes a single T cell receptor (beta chain). The antigen is not known. The authors made TCR cDNA by 5'RACE template switching, adding a universal primer site and UMIs. TCRdb re-called the 5' RACE reads through MiXCR, storing one row per CDR3 protein. Seen here are 450,000 to 650,000 distinct CDR3 sequences, about a fifth observed once, and the top ten hold less than 20%. The data derive from a study of T cells after yellow fever vaccination. Overall study results and limits: After the booster, roughly 96% of CD4 and 75% to 90% of CD8 primary-response clones were re-detected.

The germline gives CDR1 MNHEY, CDR2 SVGEGT. V lost 7 bases and J lost 4, with 17 bases in between. CDR3 length equals 14 residues. The receptor's source is a man aged 18 to 30 who received the YFV17D yellow fever vaccine. The material sequenced was PBMCs, taken 21 days after the first yellow fever vaccination. V usage is TRBV6-2 or TRBV6-3 and J usage is TRBJ2-7; D ambiguous. The CDR3 loop is CASTTSLGSYEQYF. The CDR3 coding sequence is TGTGCCAGCACTACCTCGCTCGGATCTTACGAGCAGTACTTC.